This TCR beta chain originates from a study of blood T cell repertoires in COVID-19. Whole-study context: PBMCs, B-cell-depleted T cells, or T cells provided the cDNA or gDNA that made up the material.

Profiled with immunoSEQ multiplex PCR; TCRdb holds only in-frame clones, not every one. Of approximately 90,000 clones listed, more than 80% are singletons. This CDR3 has 15 amino acids. Germline CDR1 is SNHLY and CDR2 is FYNNEI. The germline V and J ends were trimmed by 3 bases and 2 bases, with 13 bases remaining between them. V gene TRBV2 combines with J gene TRBJ1-2; D possibly corresponds to TRBD1 (6 bases). Sequenced input: peripheral blood. This TCR was sampled from an elderly woman with acute or convalescent COVID-19. In DNA, the CDR3 is TGTGCCAGCAGTGAGGTAGGGGGACGAAACTATGGCTACACCTTC. This encodes CASSEVGGRNYGYTF. Using reference TRBV2 and TRBJ1-2 for the parts outside the CDR3, the full variable domain is EPEVTQTPSHQVTQMGQEVILRCVPISNHLYFYWYRQILGQKVEFLVSFYNNEISEKSEIFDDQFSVERPDGSNFTLKIRSTKLEDSAMYFCASSEVGGRNYGYTFGSGTRLTVV.